These 8 T cell receptor beta chains came from one sample sequenced in a study of Graves' ophthalmopathy and Graves' hyperthyroidism. Researchers took RNA transcripts and amplified TCR beta CDR3 regions from them. HTBI primers served in a first-round RT-PCR, which a second-round multiplex PCR followed. From the multiplex PCR reads, TCRdb called clonotypes with MiXCR, one entry per CDR3 protein. There are around 170,000 distinct CDR3 sequences in the sample; about 40% occur only once, and 5.8% lies in the top ten. Sequenced sample: peripheral blood. These receptors originate from a woman between 35 and 50 years old with Graves' ophthalmopathy.

This chain uses TRBV20-1 with TRBJ1-5; D is perhaps TRBD1 (5 bases). The CDR3 covers 13 residues. Trimming pared 0 bases from V and 6 bases from J, leaving 9 bases between. CDR1 is DFQATT, CDR2 SNEGSKA, per germline (reference sequence). CDR3 nucleotides: TGCAGTGCTAGAGACGTGGGGGGTCAGCCCCAGCATTTT. Translated, it gives CSARDVGGQPQHF.

In this sample, this clonotype turned up many times. The chain carries TRBV5-1 and TRBJ2-5; 8 nucleotides match TRBD2. This CDR3 contains 13 residues. Germline CDR1 SGHRS, CDR2 YFSETQ. V lost 6 bases, J lost 3 bases, and 4 bases stayed unmatched. CDR3 sequence reads: CASNPGLEETQYF. The CDR3, as DNA: TGCGCCAGCAACCCGGGACTAGAAGAGACCCAGTACTTC. The complete variable domain, with remaining parts taken from reference TRBV5-1 and TRBJ2-5, reads KAGVTQTPRYLIKTRGQQVTLSCSPISGHRSVSWYQQTPGQGLQFLFEYFSETQRNKGNFPGRFSGRQFSNSRSEMNVSTLELGDSALYLCASNPGLEETQYFGPGTRLLVL.

This clonotype showed up just a few times. The chain has TRBV12-3 or TRBV12-4 and TRBJ1-1; the D is unclear. Trimming removed 5 bases at V and 1 base at J, with 11 bases between. The CDR3 sequence is 14 residues long. This chain's CDR3 is CASSHRASNTEAFF. The CDR3 DNA is TGTGCCAGCAGTCACCGGGCGTCGAACACTGAAGCTTTCTTT.

A single count supports this clonotype. The chain's CDR3 is CASSDSAGGPETQYF. As DNA, the CDR3 is TGTGCCAGCAGTGACTCAGCGGGAGGGCCAGAGACCCAGTACTTC. The chain links TRBV6-4 to TRBJ2-5, with 10 bases matching TRBD2. Germline V gives CDR1 MRHNA, CDR2 SNTAGT. The CDR3 extends over 15 amino acids. The junction had 2 bases not matched to a gene; V was cut back by 0 bases and J by 4 bases.

The chain employs TRBV27 and TRBJ2-4; no firm D call. Trimming removed 5 bases from V and 0 bases from J, with 14 bases in between. Germline V lookup: CDR1 MNHEY, CDR2 SMNVEV (reference sequence). The CDR3 runs to 16 residues. The CDR3 bases are TGTGCCAGCAGTGACCCAACGACTGTAGCCAAAAACATTCAGTACTTC. Its protein is CASSDPTTVAKNIQYF.

This clonotype was recorded many times. J is TRBJ2-4 and V is TRBV20-1, with D possibly TRBD2 on 6 matching bases. The CDR3 extends over 13 amino acids. CDR1 and CDR2 (germline): DFQATT, SNEGSKA (reference sequence). Here the CDR3 reads CSLPLAGTNIQYF. DNA of the CDR3: TGCAGCCTTCCCCTTGCGGGGACGAACATTCAGTACTTC.

This clonotype was recorded many times. The CDR3 protein is CASSYLVLAGANVLTF. The CDR3, as DNA: TGTGCCAGTAGTTACCTTGTCCTGGCTGGGGCCAACGTCCTGACTTTC. V and J are TRBV19 and TRBJ2-6; D is ambiguous. Trimming took off 5 bases at V and 2 bases at J, with 13 bases between the two ends. Per the germline V gene, CDR1 is LNHDA and CDR2 is SQIVND (reference sequence). This CDR3 region has 16 residues.

V and J are TRBV12-3 or TRBV12-4 and TRBJ2-7; D not resolved. Trimming took 4 bases from V and 9 from J, leaving 19 bases between them. The CDR3 runs 14 residues. The CDR3 spells CASSSSRVPAGQYF. CDR3 coding DNA: TGTGCCAGCAGTTCCTCTCGTGTCCCCGCTGGGCAGTACTTC.